This record covers a single T cell receptor beta chain. The repertoire was sequenced with immunoSEQ multiplex PCR; TCRdb's copy has only in-frame clones and lacks some. The table has about 420,000 clones, around 87% seen once. The sample comes from a study of Ad26.COV2.S vaccination and SARS-CoV-2 variants. On the study more broadly: Donor was assigned to the Ad26.COV2.S arm of trial COV1001.

V dropped 0 bases and J dropped 5 bases, with 12 bases sitting between them. Germline V gene data show CDR1 as MNHNS and CDR2 as SASEGT. This CDR3 region has 15 residues. Specified treatment: about 20 received Ad26.COV2.S at low or high dose, single or two shots; about 5 received placebo; per-sample allocation not given. Material that was analyzed had been drawn on day 63 after the first vaccine or placebo injection. Whoever gave the sample was an adult aged 18-55 years in Boston. The chain is built from TRBV6-1 and TRBJ2-3, with D perhaps TRBD1 or TRBD2 (6 bases each). Sequenced material: peripheral blood, taken in a trial of Ad26.COV2.S vaccine versus placebo. The source of this sequence is a person aged 18-65 years who received the Ad26.COV2.S COVID-19 vaccine or a placebo. The CDR3 sequence is CASSEAGGPQDTQYF. The DNA for the CDR3 is TGTGCCAGCAGTGAAGCGGGGGGCCCCCAAGATACGCAGTATTTT.